A single sample is the source of the 31 T cell receptor beta chains below, sequenced in a study of long-term antiretroviral therapy in people with HIV. The assay, immunoSEQ v3.0, was run at survey level. Assay: immunoSEQ multiplex PCR; the TCRdb copy retains only in-frame clones and omits some. The sample lists approximately 47,000 clones; under 90% were seen once. The sequencing here drew on unsorted PBMCs, taken 0.8 years after starting antiretroviral therapy. All receptors come from a woman between 18 and 29 years old with HIV.

J is TRBJ2-7 and V is TRBV6-5; D is perhaps TRBD1 (5 bases). Trimming shortened V by 6 bases and J by 1 base, and 16 bases separated the two germline ends. The CDR3 is 15 amino acids. The germline CDR1 and CDR2 sequences are MNHEY and SVGAGI. CDR3 in DNA: TGTGCCAGCAGCCAAGACAGCTCTGGTTCCTACGAGCAGTACTTC. Amino acid sequence: CASSQDSSGSYEQYF.

Here the CDR3 DNA reads TGTGCCAGCAGTCGAACCGGGACCTTATACGAGCAGTACTTC. Its translation: CASSRTGTLYEQYF. This rearrangement joins TRBV27 to TRBJ2-7; D possibly uses TRBD1 or TRBD2 (5 bases each). Germline lookup yields CDR1 MNHEY and CDR2 SMNVEV (reference sequence). V was cut by 5 bases and J by 4 bases, with 15 bases left in between. This CDR3 is built from 14 residues.

The chain uses TRBV7-6 and TRBJ1-1; 10 nucleotides align to TRBD1. Losses at the gene ends were 5 bases for V and 6 bases for J; bases not matched to a gene: 6. CDR1 and CDR2 from the germline V gene are SGHVS and FNYEAQ. CDR3 length equals 14 residues. The CDR3 protein is CASSPGGTGAEAFF. DNA for the CDR3: TGTGCCAGCAGCCCAGGAGGGACAGGGGCTGAAGCTTTCTTT.

J is TRBJ2-5 and V is TRBV5-1, with 8 positions matching TRBD1. The length of the CDR3 is 18 residues. Trimming at V came to 5 bases and at J to 2 bases, leaving 17 bases not matched to a gene. Germline CDR1 reads SGHRS; CDR2 reads YFSETQ. For the CDR3, the DNA is TGCGCCAGCAGTCCCACCGGGACAGGCCAACTCTTACAAGAGACCCAGTACTTC. This gives the protein CASSPTGTGQLLQETQYF.

This sequence joins TRBV6-5 and TRBJ1-5; no firm D call. The V end was cut by 2 bases, the J end by 3 bases, with 8 bases between. The germline gives CDR1 MNHEY, CDR2 SVGAGI. The CDR3 spans 14 residues. The CDR3 loop is CASSYGVNNQPQHF. CDR3 bases: TGTGCCAGCAGTTACGGCGTGAACAATCAGCCCCAGCATTTT.

CDR3 in DNA: TGTGCCAGCAGCTTGAGCGGGTTTGCCTACGAGCAGTACTTC. This codes for CASSLSGFAYEQYF. The chain couples TRBV13 to TRBJ2-7; tentative D call: TRBD2 (6 bases). Looked up from germline, CDR1 is PRHDT and CDR2 is FYEKMQ (reference sequence). This CDR3 comprises 14 residues. V shed 3 bases and J shed 2 bases, with 11 bases lying between them. Full variable domain (remainder filled in from reference TRBV13 and TRBJ2-7): AAGVIQSPRHLIKEKRETATLKCYPIPRHDTVYWYQQGPGQDPQFLISFYEKMQSDKGSIPDRFSAQQFSDYHSELNMSSLELGDSALYFCASSLSGFAYEQYFGPGTRLTVT.

The sample holds one count of this clone. V usage is TRBV6-5 and J usage is TRBJ2-7, with 9 positions matching TRBD2. Trimming cost V 6 bases and J 3 bases; bases outside gene matches: 9. Germline CDR1 reads MNHEY; CDR2 reads SVGAGI. The CDR3 loop spans 15 amino acids. CDR3 in amino acids: CASSSRLAEIYEQYF. CDR3 DNA sequence: TGTGCCAGCAGCAGCCGACTAGCGGAGATCTACGAGCAGTACTTC.

The chain couples TRBV28 to TRBJ1-1; maybe TRBD1 (5 bases). CDR3 size: 14 residues. Germline V gene data show CDR1 as MDHEN and CDR2 as SYDVKM. Trimming removed 7 bases at V and 1 base at J, with 13 bases between. CDR3 amino acids: CASTQSQGNTEAFF. The CDR3 DNA is TGTGCCAGCACGCAATCTCAGGGGAACACTGAAGCTTTCTTT.

As DNA, the CDR3 is TGTGCCAGTAGTACACAGGGTGACTATGGCTACACCTTC. Its protein product is CASSTQGDYGYTF. The chain employs TRBV19 and TRBJ1-2, with D tentatively TRBD1 (6 bases). CDR3 size: 13 residues. Germline V gene lookup returns CDR1 LNHDA and CDR2 SQIVND (reference sequence). V lost 4 bases and J lost 3, with 9 bases in between. Full variable domain (missing parts from reference TRBV19 and TRBJ1-2): DGGITQSPKYLFRKEGQNVTLSCEQNLNHDAMYWYRQDPGQGLRLIYYSQIVNDFQKGDIAEGYSVSREKKESFPLTVTSAQKNPTAFYLCASSTQGDYGYTFGSGTRLTVV.

The chain uses TRBV4-3 and TRBJ2-7, with TRBD2 matching 8 bases. Germline V gene lookup returns CDR1 LGHNA and CDR2 YSLEER. The CDR3 totals 18 residues. Losses at the gene ends were 4 bases for V and 1 base for J; bases not matched to a gene: 15. The CDR3 region is CASSRTPTSGRLSYEQYF. In DNA, the CDR3 is TGCGCCAGCAGCCGAACCCCCACTAGCGGCCGACTTTCCTACGAGCAGTACTTC.

J is TRBJ2-5 and V is TRBV6-5, with D unresolved. Between the trimmed V and J ends, which lost 2 bases and 2 bases, there was a span of 6 bases. This CDR3 comprises 13 residues. Germline lookup yields CDR1 MNHEY and CDR2 SVGAGI. The CDR3 is CASSYPTQETQYF. The CDR3 DNA reads as TGTGCCAGCAGTTACCCGACGCAAGAGACCCAGTACTTC.

The chain combines TRBV18 with TRBJ2-2; unclear D gene. Trimming took off 2 bases at V and 5 bases at J, with 15 bases between the two ends. CDR1 KGHSH and CDR2 LQKENI come from the germline V gene. The CDR3 runs 16 residues. CDR3 amino acids: CASSPIQGYRTGELFF. CDR3 bases: TGTGCCAGCTCACCAATACAAGGGTATCGAACCGGGGAGCTGTTTTTT. The full variable domain, with the rest looked up from reference TRBV18 and TRBJ2-2, is NAGVMQNPRHLVRRRGQEARLRCSPMKGHSHVYWYRQLPEEGLKFMVYLQKENIIDESGMPKERFSAEFPKEGPSILRIQQVVRGDSAAYFCASSPIQGYRTGELFFGEGSRLTVL.

The chain employs TRBV7-9 and TRBJ2-1; D remains ambiguous. The ends were cut back, 5 bases at V and 7 bases at J, with 3 bases in the middle. This CDR3 is 10 amino acids long. CDR1 SEHNR and CDR2 FQNEAQ come from the germline V gene (reference sequence). The chain's CDR3 is CASSHNEQFF. CDR3 bases: TGTGCCAGCAGCCATAATGAGCAGTTCTTC.

The rearrangement uses TRBV6-5 and TRBJ1-2, with D possibly being TRBD1 (6 bases). The ends were cut back, 5 bases at V and 0 bases at J, with 13 bases in the middle. Germline CDR1 and CDR2: MNHEY and SVGAGI. The CDR3 runs to 15 residues. Written as DNA, the CDR3 is TGTGCCAGCAGTCTGGGGGCAGGGGCTAACTATGGCTACACCTTC. This sequence encodes CASSLGAGANYGYTF.

This clone has a single count. In DNA form, the CDR3 reads TGTGCCAGCAGCCAATGGCGGACCACAGATACGCAGTATTTT. Its translation is CASSQWRTTDTQYF. This chain connects TRBV14 to TRBJ2-3; no reliable D call. Trimming left V 2 bases short and J 2 bases short, with 8 bases between. Germline loops: CDR1 SGHDN, CDR2 FVKESK. There are 14 residues in the CDR3.

This chain's CDR3 is CSVDPSGATDTQYF. In nucleotides, the CDR3 is TGCAGCGTTGATCCTAGCGGAGCCACAGATACGCAGTATTTT. The genes are TRBV29-1 and TRBJ2-3, with TRBD2 matching over 7 bases. The germline V gene has CDR1 SQVTM and CDR2 ANQGSEA. This CDR3 region has 14 residues. J gave up 2 bases and V 3 bases, and 5 bases lay outside the gene matches.

This rearrangement joins TRBV6-5 to TRBJ1-2; D is uncertain. Germline V gene lookup returns CDR1 MNHEY and CDR2 SVGAGI. The CDR3 length is 15 residues. Trimming took off 2 bases at V and 8 bases at J, with 18 bases between the two ends. DNA for the CDR3: TGTGCCAGCAGTTACGCACCTTCCCGAGTCTCAGGCTACACCTTC. This translates into CASSYAPSRVSGYTF.

The rearrangement uses TRBV5-6 and TRBJ2-4; D unclear. Between the trimmed V and J ends, which lost 5 bases and 2 bases, there was a span of 14 bases. Germline CDR1 and CDR2: SGHDT and YYEEEE. The CDR3 totals 15 residues. CDR3 sequence reads: CASSREGLTKNIQYF. CDR3 nucleotide sequence: TGTGCCAGCAGTAGAGAAGGCTTAACCAAAAACATTCAGTACTTC.

V and J are TRBV19 and TRBJ1-3; 8 nucleotides line up with TRBD1. The germline V gene encodes CDR1 LNHDA and CDR2 SQIVND (reference sequence). Germline trimming cut 7 bases from V and 2 bases from J; bases unmatched to any gene: 4. The CDR3 length is 14 residues. CDR3 nucleotides: TGTGCCAGTACCCCGGACAGGGCTGGAAACACCATATATTTT. This codes for CASTPDRAGNTIYF.

The rearrangement joins TRBV29-1 to TRBJ2-1, with 11 nucleotides matching TRBD2. CDR1 SQVTM and CDR2 ANQGSEA come from the germline V gene. This CDR3 spans 17 amino acids. V lost 2 bases to trimming and J lost 2 bases; unmatched junction nucleotides: 8. This chain's CDR3 is CSVELKTGLAAYNEQFF. The DNA of the CDR3 is TGCAGCGTTGAACTTAAAACGGGACTAGCGGCCTACAATGAGCAGTTCTTC.

The rearrangement uses TRBV11-1 and TRBJ2-7; D possibly corresponds to TRBD2 (7 bases). CDR3 size: 18 residues. V lost 1 base to trimming and J lost 1 base, with 20 bases between them. CDR1 SGHAT and CDR2 FQDESV come from the germline V gene (reference sequence). The CDR3 sequence: CASSLGGGQGGSSYEQYF. The DNA for the CDR3 is TGTGCCAGCAGCTTAGGAGGGGGGCAGGGAGGGTCTTCCTACGAGCAGTACTTC.

The chain carries TRBV9 and TRBJ2-1; 7 nucleotides align to TRBD2. This CDR3 is 14 amino acids long. V shed 2 bases and J 7 bases; nucleotides not matched to a gene: 6. Germline lookup yields CDR1 SGDLS and CDR2 YYNGEE. The CDR3 sequence is CASSVGGRWNEQFF. CDR3 DNA: TGTGCCAGCAGCGTCGGGGGGAGGTGGAATGAGCAGTTCTTC. The variable domain in full, completed from reference TRBV9 and TRBJ2-1, reads DSGVTQTPKHLITATGQRVTLRCSPRSGDLSVYWYQQSLDQGLQFLIQYYNGEERAKGNILERFSAQQFPDLHSELNLSSLELGDSALYFCASSVGGRWNEQFFGPGTRLTVL.

This clone has more than one count but fewer than ten. The chain joins TRBV9 to TRBJ2-7; the match to TRBD2 covers 12 bases. J gave up 4 bases and V 3 bases, and 2 bases lay outside the gene matches. Germline CDR1 SGDLS, CDR2 YYNGEE. CDR3 size: 14 residues. The CDR3 reads CASSGLAGAYEQYF. Written as DNA, the CDR3 is TGTGCCAGCAGCGGACTAGCGGGAGCTTACGAGCAGTACTTC.

This rearrangement joins TRBV7-8 to TRBJ1-1; the D is unclear. The CDR3 runs 14 residues. The germline V gene encodes CDR1 SGHVS and CDR2 FQNEAQ. The V and J ends lost 4 bases and 0 bases respectively, with 9 bases between them. This CDR3 is CASSSGRMNTEAFF. The CDR3 DNA reads as TGTGCCAGCAGCTCCGGACGCATGAACACTGAAGCTTTCTTT.

This clone was picked up a small number of times. The chain has TRBV4-3 and TRBJ1-1; 7 nucleotides match TRBD1. Germline V CDR1 and CDR2: LGHNA, YSLEER. This CDR3 has 15 amino acids. V was clipped by 1 base and J by 3 bases; unmatched bases: 5. CDR3 protein: CASSQAQGRDTEAFF. CDR3 DNA sequence: TGCGCCAGCAGCCAAGCACAGGGGAGGGACACTGAAGCTTTCTTT.

The chain carries TRBV4-3 and TRBJ2-1; no clear D. The CDR3 consists of 16 residues. With 0 bases removed from V and 9 bases from J, the gap between germline ends came to 18 bases. Germline V gene data show CDR1 as LGHNA and CDR2 as YSLEER. DNA for the CDR3: TGCGCCAGCAGCCAAGAGGTTAGGGCCAGCTTAGTTGAGCAGTTCTTC. Encoded protein: CASSQEVRASLVEQFF.

This clone was counted only a few times. The rearrangement uses TRBV10-3 and TRBJ1-5, with 7 positions matching TRBD1. With 2 bases clipped from V and 4 bases from J, the junction kept 5 bases outside the gene matches. The CDR3 sequence is 15 residues long. CDR1 and CDR2 from the germline V gene are ENHRY and SYGVKD. The CDR3 protein is CAISEPGTANQPQHF. The CDR3 DNA sequence: TGTGCCATCAGTGAGCCGGGGACAGCTAATCAGCCCCAGCATTTT.

The gene calls are TRBV6-5 and TRBJ1-5; D uncertain. CDR1 and CDR2 from the germline V gene are MNHEY and SVGAGI. Deletions cut 5 bases from V and 3 bases from J, with 8 bases between. The CDR3 is 13 residues long. Here the CDR3 DNA reads TGTGCCAGCAGTGACGGTATCAATCAGCCCCAGCATTTT. This gives the protein CASSDGINQPQHF.

J is TRBJ1-4 and V is TRBV19; 9 bases line up with TRBD1. V lost 4 bases, J lost 8 bases, and 8 bases stayed unmatched. This CDR3 is built from 15 residues. Per germline, CDR1 LNHDA and CDR2 SQIVND (reference sequence). The CDR3, as DNA: TGTGCCAGTAGTACACGGACAGGGGTAGGGGAAAAACTGTTTTTT. Its protein product is CASSTRTGVGEKLFF.

J is TRBJ2-1 and V is TRBV15; TRBD2 matches 7 bases. The length of the CDR3 is 15 residues. Germline V gene sequence: CDR1 LNHNV, CDR2 YYDKDF (reference sequence). V dropped 1 base and J dropped 4; count of bases not matched to a gene: 4. CDR3 sequence reads: CATSRGSSGYNEQFF. The CDR3 DNA reads as TGTGCCACCAGCAGAGGGTCTAGCGGTTACAATGAGCAGTTCTTC.

This chain uses TRBV19 with TRBJ2-3; no clear D gene. Germline V gene data show CDR1 as LNHDA and CDR2 as SQIVND (reference sequence). The V end lost 3 bases, the J end lost 2 bases, and 12 bases lay between the germline ends. This CDR3 contains 15 residues. The CDR3 nucleotides are TGTGCCAGTAGTATTTTAGGAGCGATCACAGATACGCAGTATTTT. Its protein is CASSILGAITDTQYF.